A single sample is the source of the 25 T cell receptor beta chains below, sequenced in a study of T cells in Graves' hyperthyroidism and ophthalmopathy. The investigators amplified TCR beta CDR3 regions from RNA transcripts. RT-PCR in the first round (using the HTBI primer set) targeted the TCR CDR3. TCRdb reprocessed the multiplex PCR reads via MiXCR and lists one record per CDR3 protein. The data contain approximately 640,000 distinct CDR3 sequences, around 15% of them singletons. The specimen sequenced was blood. Receptors originate from a woman in her twenties or thirties with Graves' hyperthyroidism.

In this sample, this clonotype turned up a few times. The chain employs TRBV30 and TRBJ2-2; D is uncertain. CDR1 is GTSNPN, CDR2 SVGIG, per germline (reference sequence). Trimming cost V 1 base and J 5 bases, with 8 bases left between them. The CDR3 is made up of 13 amino acids. CDR3 region: CAWSAFQTGELFF. DNA for the CDR3: TGTGCCTGGAGTGCTTTCCAGACCGGGGAGCTGTTTTTT.

In its sample, this clonotype was seen a few times. The chain is built from TRBV5-1 and TRBJ2-7, with unresolved D. Germline loops: CDR1 SGHRS, CDR2 YFSETQ. Trimming took 4 bases from V and 3 from J, leaving 8 bases between them. The CDR3 is 12 residues long. CDR3 in amino acids: CASSGSFYEQYF. The DNA for the CDR3 is TGCGCCAGCAGCGGCAGCTTCTACGAGCAGTACTTC.

In this sample, this clonotype turned up a few times. The J gene is TRBJ2-3, the V gene TRBV28, with unresolved D. CDR1 and CDR2 from the germline V gene are MDHEN and SYDVKM. The length of the CDR3 is 15 residues. The V end was cut by 6 bases, the J end by 0 bases, with 13 bases between. CDR3 amino acids: CASRRRTTSTDTQYF. The CDR3 DNA is TGTGCCAGCAGGAGGAGAACCACTAGCACAGATACGCAGTATTTT.

This clonotype was observed many times. V is TRBV27 and J is TRBJ2-7, with TRBD1 matching over 7 bases. With 4 bases clipped from V and 3 bases from J, the junction kept 21 bases outside the gene matches. In germline, CDR1 is MNHEY, CDR2 SMNVEV (reference sequence). The CDR3 is made up of 19 amino acids. The CDR3: CASSSTTPYNRGRRYEQYF. The CDR3 DNA follows: TGTGCCAGCAGTTCCACCACCCCTTATAACAGGGGAAGGCGCTACGAGCAGTACTTC.

This clonotype has a count of ten or more. V is TRBV30 and J is TRBJ1-1, with TRBD1 identical over 10 bases. In germline, CDR1 is GTSNPN, CDR2 SVGIG (reference sequence). The CDR3 is made up of 15 amino acids. With V trimmed by 4 bases and J by 8 bases, 13 bases remained unmatched. CDR3 amino acids: CAWNPGQGILLEAFF. Here the CDR3 DNA reads TGTGCCTGGAACCCGGGACAGGGGATCCTATTGGAAGCTTTCTTT.

There are many counts of this clonotype. The CDR3 here is CSARAGAENYGYTF. In DNA form, the CDR3 reads TGCAGTGCTAGAGCGGGAGCGGAAAACTATGGCTACACCTTC. The chain joins TRBV20-1 to TRBJ1-2, with D uncertain. The CDR3 has 14 residues. Per germline, CDR1 DFQATT and CDR2 SNEGSKA (reference sequence). V shed 1 base and J shed 2 bases, with 11 bases lying between them.

The V gene is TRBV28, the J gene TRBJ1-2; 9 bases are a match to TRBD1. The CDR3 has 16 residues. The germline V gene encodes CDR1 MDHEN and CDR2 SYDVKM. With 5 bases clipped from V and 4 bases from J, the junction kept 11 bases outside the gene matches. The DNA of the CDR3 is TGTGCCAGCAGTCCACTAACCGGGACAGGGCCCTATGGCTACACCTTC. This encodes CASSPLTGTGPYGYTF.

This clonotype showed up many times. The rearrangement uses TRBV27 and TRBJ2-1; maybe TRBD2 (6 bases). Trimming removed 5 bases from V and 8 bases from J, with 19 bases in between. The CDR3 totals 15 residues. The germline gives CDR1 MNHEY, CDR2 SMNVEV (reference sequence). As DNA, the CDR3 is TGTGCCAGCAGTATACCACGGGAGACGATCTATGAGCAGTTCTTC. This sequence encodes CASSIPRETIYEQFF.

The CDR3 is CASSLDRELFF. Here the CDR3 DNA reads TGTGCCAGCAGCTTAGACCGGGAGCTGTTTTTT. The chain uses TRBV7-2 and TRBJ2-2, with no clear D. Germline loops: CDR1 SGHTA, CDR2 FQGNSA. Trimming shortened V by 1 base and J by 9 bases, and 3 bases separated the two germline ends. This CDR3 is built from 11 residues.

This clonotype was observed at least ten times. V is TRBV7-8 and J is TRBJ2-1; D might be TRBD2 (5 bases). The CDR3 runs to 16 residues. Trimming removed 5 bases at V and 4 bases at J, with 18 bases between. Germline CDR1 is SGHVS and CDR2 is FQNEAQ. The CDR3 here is CASSLGWRKIYNEQFF. CDR3 nucleotides: TGTGCCAGCAGCCTAGGGTGGAGGAAAATTTACAATGAGCAGTTCTTC.

The CDR3 DNA follows: TGCGCCAGCAGCTTGCAGTCGTCTAATGAAAAACTGTTTTTT. Translated, it gives CASSLQSSNEKLFF. V usage is TRBV5-1 and J usage is TRBJ1-4, with D unresolved. Germline V lookup: CDR1 SGHRS, CDR2 YFSETQ. The CDR3 covers 14 residues. V was clipped by 1 base and J by 3 bases, with 7 bases between them.

This clonotype came up many times. The chain employs TRBV2 and TRBJ2-1; TRBD2 is a possible D gene (6 bases). Trimming cost V 6 bases and J 7 bases, with 16 bases left between them. This CDR3 is built from 14 residues. The germline gives CDR1 SNHLY, CDR2 FYNNEI. The CDR3 is CASREGPSNNEQFF. DNA for the CDR3: TGTGCCAGCAGGGAGGGACCATCTAATAATGAGCAGTTCTTC.

This clonotype was recorded at least ten times. V usage is TRBV28 and J usage is TRBJ2-7; D is possibly TRBD1 or TRBD2 (5 bases each). Germline lookup yields CDR1 MDHEN and CDR2 SYDVKM. The CDR3 spans 18 residues. With 7 bases removed from V and 2 bases from J, the gap between germline ends came to 27 bases. This CDR3 is CASIHQSPGTLYTYEQYF. The CDR3 DNA follows: TGTGCCAGCATCCACCAATCCCCCGGGACCCTATACACCTACGAGCAGTACTTC.

In its sample, this clonotype was seen many times. The J gene is TRBJ2-1, the V gene TRBV7-2; maybe TRBD2 (7 bases). Trimming removed 4 bases from V and 4 bases from J, with 11 bases in between. Per the germline V gene, CDR1 is SGHTA and CDR2 is FQGNSA. The CDR3 consists of 14 residues. CDR3 protein: CASSWGGGYNEQFF. In DNA form, the CDR3 reads TGTGCCAGCAGCTGGGGAGGGGGGTACAATGAGCAGTTCTTC.

In its sample, this clonotype was seen a few times. One end of the junction fails to match germline, which may point to a read error. The chain combines TRBV5-4 with TRBJ2-4, with a possible D match to TRBD2 (6 bases). Germline V gives CDR1 SGHNT, CDR2 YYREEE (reference sequence). The length of the CDR3 is 13 residues. CDR3 in DNA: TGTGCCGGCAGTGAAGCGGGTTGGAACATTCAGTACTTC. Translation: CAGSEAGWNIQYF.

In DNA, the CDR3 is TGTGCCAGTAGTATAATCGGCGGCTCCTACGAGCAGTACTTC. Its translation: CASSIIGGSYEQYF. The chain couples TRBV19 to TRBJ2-7, with D unresolved. This CDR3 spans 14 amino acids. The germline CDR1 and CDR2 sequences are LNHDA and SQIVND (reference sequence). V was pared by 2 bases and J by 0 bases, with 8 bases between.

The gene calls are TRBV6-4 and TRBJ2-7; 8 bases agree with TRBD1. Germline V gives CDR1 MRHNA, CDR2 SNTAGT. With 2 bases clipped from V and 6 bases from J, the junction kept 9 bases outside the gene matches. The CDR3 sequence is 15 residues long. The CDR3 bases are TGTGCCAGCAGTGACCCCGGGACAGGCTGGTCCGAGCAGTACTTC. Amino acid sequence: CASSDPGTGWSEQYF.

This clonotype was observed many times. Germline and junction disagree at one end, which may indicate a read error. V usage is TRBV7-7 and J usage is TRBJ2-3; 7 nucleotides agree with TRBD1. This CDR3 is 15 amino acids long. Germline V gene sequence: CDR1 SSHAT, CDR2 FNYEAQ (reference sequence). CDR3 bases: TGTGCTAGCAGCTTCGGACAGGCGAGCACAGATACGCAGTATTTT. This sequence encodes CASSFGQASTDTQYF.

This clonotype was observed many times. The chain links TRBV28 to TRBJ1-5; D gene unclear. CDR1 is MDHEN and CDR2 is SYDVKM in the germline V gene. The CDR3 runs to 13 residues. The V gene lost 11 bases and the J gene lost 5 bases, with 16 bases spanning the gap. The chain's CDR3 is CAGILAPHQPQHF. The CDR3 DNA reads TGTGCCGGGATTCTGGCCCCACATCAGCCCCAGCATTTT.

This sequence joins TRBV7-8 and TRBJ2-1, with 8 bases identical to TRBD1. Losses at the gene ends were 10 bases for V and 4 bases for J; bases not matched to a gene: 12. This CDR3 spans 15 amino acids. CDR1 SGHVS and CDR2 FQNEAQ come from the germline V gene. This CDR3 reads CATRRVGQGYNEQFF. The CDR3 DNA sequence: TGTGCCACCCGCCGAGTCGGACAGGGTTACAATGAGCAGTTCTTC.

The sample holds many counts of this clonotype. This chain links TRBV7-2 with TRBJ2-1; the D is unclear. The CDR3 has 17 amino acids. The ends were cut back, 3 bases at V and 0 bases at J, with 15 bases in the middle. Germline values: CDR1 SGHTA, CDR2 FQGNSA. The CDR3: CASSFYLVASSYNEQFF. DNA for the CDR3: TGTGCCAGCAGCTTCTACCTCGTGGCCAGCTCCTACAATGAGCAGTTCTTC. Full variable domain (missing parts from reference TRBV7-2 and TRBJ2-1): GAGVSQSPSNKVTEKGKDVELRCDPISGHTALYWYRQSLGQGLEFLIYFQGNSAPDKSGLPSDRFSAERTGGSVSTLTIQRTQQEDSAVYLCASSFYLVASSYNEQFFGPGTRLTVL.

This clonotype appeared many times. The J gene is TRBJ2-5, the V gene TRBV11-2, with no clear D. There are 15 residues in the CDR3. V was pared by 3 bases and J by 2 bases, with 13 bases between. Germline CDR1 is SGHAT and CDR2 is FQNNGV. The CDR3 here is CASSFPATVQETQYF. CDR3 coding DNA: TGTGCCAGCAGCTTCCCGGCTACCGTTCAAGAGACCCAGTACTTC.

V gene TRBV19 combines with J gene TRBJ2-2, with D perhaps TRBD2 (6 bases). The CDR3 has 13 residues. The ends were cut back, 9 bases at V and 4 bases at J, with 12 bases in the middle. Looked up from germline, CDR1 is LNHDA and CDR2 is SQIVND (reference sequence). This chain's CDR3 is CASTGLATGELFF. Written as DNA, the CDR3 is TGTGCCAGCACGGGACTCGCCACCGGGGAGCTGTTTTTT.

This clonotype was picked up many times. The rearrangement uses TRBV7-9 and TRBJ2-7; D is perhaps TRBD1 (6 bases). Germline CDR1 reads SEHNR; CDR2 reads FQNEAQ (reference sequence). Trimming removed 5 bases at V and 6 bases at J, with 14 bases between. The CDR3 covers 13 residues. DNA for the CDR3: TGTGCCAGCAGCAATCAACGGGACACCGAGCAGTACTTC. As protein: CASSNQRDTEQYF.

This clonotype was counted many times. The chain is built from TRBV6-1 and TRBJ1-3; possible D gene TRBD1, 5 bases. Germline values: CDR1 MNHNS, CDR2 SASEGT. This CDR3 comprises 15 residues. V lost 6 bases and J 0 bases, leaving 12 bases between the germline ends. CDR3 loop: CASRGGESSGNTIYF. CDR3 sequence (DNA): TGTGCCAGCAGAGGAGGGGAGAGCTCTGGAAACACCATATATTTT.